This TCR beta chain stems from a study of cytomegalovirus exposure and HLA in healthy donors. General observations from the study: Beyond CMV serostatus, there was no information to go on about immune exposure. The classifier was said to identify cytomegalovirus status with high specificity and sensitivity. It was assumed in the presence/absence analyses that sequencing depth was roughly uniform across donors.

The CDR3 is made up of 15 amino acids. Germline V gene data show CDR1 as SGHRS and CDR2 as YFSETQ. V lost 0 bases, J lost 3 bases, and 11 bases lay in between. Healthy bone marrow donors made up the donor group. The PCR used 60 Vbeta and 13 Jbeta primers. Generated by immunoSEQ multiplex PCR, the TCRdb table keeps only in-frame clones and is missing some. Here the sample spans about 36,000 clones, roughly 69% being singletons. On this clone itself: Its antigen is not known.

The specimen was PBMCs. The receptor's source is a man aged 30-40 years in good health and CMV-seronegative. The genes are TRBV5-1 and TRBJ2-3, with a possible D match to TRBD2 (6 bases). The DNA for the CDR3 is TGCGCCAGCAGCTTGGACCGTCGGGAGACAGATACGCAGTATTTT. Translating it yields CASSLDRRETDTQYF.